The TCR beta chain described here comes from a study of radiotherapy plus CTLA-4 blockade in lung cancer. Overall study: Across the patients, objective responses occurred in about 18%, and disease control in roughly 33%.

With 4 bases clipped from V and 2 bases from J, the junction kept 11 bases outside the gene matches. Per germline, CDR1 SGHTS and CDR2 YDEGEE. This CDR3 has 16 residues. The study gave focal radiation plus ipilimumab CTLA-4 blockade to patients with chemo-refractory metastatic non-small-cell lung cancer. Profiled with immunoSEQ multiplex PCR; TCRdb holds only in-frame clones, not every one. The sample gives approximately 77,000 clones, over 70% of which show up once; over 20% is in the top ten. The sample was peripheral blood, taken from a patient treated with radiotherapy plus ipilimumab. The V and J genes are TRBV5-8 and TRBJ2-7; the match to TRBD1 covers 8 bases. This clonotype was obtained from a human donor with non-small cell lung cancer whose response to radiotherapy plus ipilimumab could not be evaluated. Some clones in this sample may be carry-over from other donors' samples. The CDR3 nucleotides read TGTGCCAGCAGCGCTGCCCGGACAGGGCTCACCTACGAGCAGTACTTC. Translation: CASSAARTGLTYEQYF.